These 30 T cell receptor beta chains originate from one sample sequenced in a study of T cells expressing NK-cell markers. After re-calling the 5' RACE reads, TCRdb lists one entry per CDR3 protein, DNA absent. This sample's clone table lists 150,000 to 200,000 distinct CDR3 sequences. The sample was blood T cells: a sorted CD56 or NKG2C T cell subset, CD4+ or CD8+ T cells, or bulk PBMC T cells (not recorded which). These receptors all come from a woman between 18 and 70 years old in good health.

The chain uses TRBV7-3 and TRBJ2-1; TCRdb calls TRBD2, which cannot be checked without DNA. This CDR3 contains 16 residues. The V gene's germline CDR1 is SGHTA and CDR2 FQGTGA. The CDR3 region is CASSFHVQRGLNEQFF.

The J gene is TRBJ2-5, the V gene TRBV6-1; TCRdb designates TRBD2, a call that cannot be tested without DNA. The CDR3 is made up of 16 amino acids. CDR1 is MNHNS, CDR2 SASEGT, per germline. The CDR3: CASSGGGQADLKTQYF.

The chain couples TRBV12-3 or TRBV12-4 to TRBJ2-1; TCRdb reports TRBD2, a call that lacks DNA to check it against. CDR3 length equals 15 residues. This chain's CDR3 is CASRGLASSYNEQFF.

The rearrangement links TRBV5-1 to TRBJ2-2; there is no DNA to check the TCRdb D call of TRBD2. This CDR3 region has 16 residues. Germline CDR1 is SGHRS and CDR2 is YFSETQ. The CDR3 loop is CASSPSSGSSTGELFF.

The gene calls are TRBV5-1 and TRBJ1-2; the TRBD1 assignment by TCRdb is unverifiable without DNA. Germline lookup yields CDR1 SGHRS and CDR2 YFSETQ. The CDR3 sequence is 15 residues long. CDR3 residues: CASSVTGTGGYGYTF.

V usage is TRBV6-1 and J usage is TRBJ2-5. The CDR3 has 13 residues. The germline V gene has CDR1 MNHNS and CDR2 SASEGT. The CDR3 spells CASSDHGVGTQYF.

The chain employs TRBV20-1 and TRBJ2-5. The CDR3 loop spans 14 amino acids. In germline, CDR1 is DFQATT, CDR2 SNEGSKA (reference sequence). CDR3 protein: CSARASRAQETQYF.

This sequence joins TRBV4-1 and TRBJ2-5; TCRdb reports TRBD2, a call that lacks DNA to check it against. CDR3 size: 17 residues. Germline CDR1 reads MGHRA; CDR2 reads YSYEKL. The CDR3 region is CASSQEPSGGAVETQYF.

The rearrangement links TRBV5-1 to TRBJ2-5; TCRdb calls TRBD1, which cannot be checked without DNA. The CDR3 has 14 amino acids. The germline V gene has CDR1 SGHRS and CDR2 YFSETQ. CDR3: CASSLSGRVETQYF.

The chain combines TRBV28 with TRBJ1-6; TCRdb names TRBD1, which stays unverified in the absence of DNA. The CDR3 totals 15 residues. Germline-derived CDR1 and CDR2 are MDHEN and SYDVKM. The CDR3: CASSLAAPYNSPLHF.

This sequence joins TRBV20-1 and TRBJ1-2; TCRdb proposes TRBD1, but this gene call is untestable without DNA. The CDR3 is 12 amino acids. In germline, CDR1 is DFQATT, CDR2 SNEGSKA (reference sequence). The CDR3 spells CSSRGGSYGYTF.

The chain is built from TRBV20-1 and TRBJ2-5. The CDR3 has 13 residues. CDR1 is DFQATT, CDR2 SNEGSKA, per germline (reference sequence). The CDR3 region is CSARDRLSETQYF.

The chain has TRBV3-1 and TRBJ1-1. This CDR3 is built from 15 residues. Germline V CDR1 and CDR2: LGHDT, YNNKEL (reference sequence). CDR3 residues: CASSQTGRKNTEAFF. Filled out from reference TRBV3-1 and TRBJ1-1, the complete variable domain reads DTAVSQTPKYLVTQMGNDKSIKCEQNLGHDTMYWYKQDSKKFLKIMFSYNNKELIINETVPNRFSPKSPDKAHLNLHINSLELGDSAVYFCASSQTGRKNTEAFFGQGTRLTVV.

The chain has TRBV30 and TRBJ2-3; checking the TCRdb D call of TRBD1 is not possible without DNA. This CDR3 contains 13 residues. Germline CDR1 reads GTSNPN; CDR2 reads SVGIG (reference sequence). This chain's CDR3 is CAWSDGSGDTQYF.

The chain uses TRBV7-9 and TRBJ1-2. The CDR3 is 16 residues long. CDR1 is SEHNR and CDR2 is FQNEAQ in the germline V gene (reference sequence). CDR3 region: CASSSDYRELSRGYTF.

V gene TRBV7-9 combines with J gene TRBJ2-7. This CDR3 contains 15 residues. CDR1 SEHNR and CDR2 FQNEAQ come from the germline V gene (reference sequence). CDR3 loop: CASSLVRDGIYEQYF.

The chain couples TRBV9 to TRBJ2-5; TCRdb picks TRBD2, but there is no DNA to check that call. The germline V gene encodes CDR1 SGDLS and CDR2 YYNGEE. CDR3 length: 17 residues. The CDR3 reads CASTSGTSGGHQETQYF.

The CDR3 here is CASSFLSTDPSGRPYEQYF. The V and J genes are TRBV7-3 and TRBJ2-7; TCRdb outputs TRBD2, but without DNA this stays unchecked. The germline CDR1 and CDR2 sequences are SGHTA and FQGTGA. This CDR3 is 19 amino acids long.

The chain employs TRBV28 and TRBJ2-5; TCRdb lists TRBD1, though no DNA is available to test this call. Germline V gene data show CDR1 as MDHEN and CDR2 as SYDVKM. The CDR3 runs 15 residues. This CDR3 reads CATRGGVKTKETQYF. Full variable domain (rest looked up from reference TRBV28 and TRBJ2-5): DVKVTQSSRYLVKRTGEKVFLECVQDMDHENMFWYRQDPGLGLRLIYFSYDVKMKEKGDIPEGYSVSREKKERFSLILESASTNQTSMYLCATRGGVKTKETQYFGPGTRLLVL.

The rearrangement links TRBV15 to TRBJ2-5; TCRdb gives TRBD2 as the D gene, but with no DNA this cannot be confirmed. The germline V gene has CDR1 LNHNV and CDR2 YYDKDF (reference sequence). This CDR3 spans 14 amino acids. The CDR3 sequence is CATSRDEGQETQYF.

J is TRBJ2-2 and V is TRBV12-3 or TRBV12-4; TCRdb proposes TRBD1, but this gene call is untestable without DNA. This CDR3 contains 15 residues. The CDR3 spells CASSRGGPDTGELFF.

The chain combines TRBV5-6 with TRBJ1-1. The CDR3 extends over 12 amino acids. Germline V gene data show CDR1 as SGHDT and CDR2 as YYEEEE. CDR3 in amino acids: CASSAQTLGAFF.

The V gene is TRBV7-9, the J gene TRBJ2-3; TCRdb indicates TRBD1, and absent DNA this call remains unverified. The CDR3 is 14 residues long. Germline V gene data show CDR1 as SEHNR and CDR2 as FQNEAQ (reference sequence). The CDR3 spells CASSWDRETDTQYF.

This chain joins TRBV5-1 and TRBJ2-5; with no DNA, the TCRdb D assignment of TRBD1 cannot be verified. CDR3 length equals 14 residues. The germline gives CDR1 SGHRS, CDR2 YFSETQ. The CDR3 is CASSLEGAEETQYF.

The chain joins TRBV5-1 to TRBJ2-3; TCRdb picks TRBD1, but there is no DNA to check that call. The germline V gene encodes CDR1 SGHRS and CDR2 YFSETQ. The CDR3 runs 14 residues. The CDR3 spells CASSRGGSTDTQYF.

This sequence joins TRBV7-9 and TRBJ2-5; the TRBD2 assignment by TCRdb is unverifiable without DNA. The CDR3 sequence is 16 residues long. CDR1 SEHNR and CDR2 FQNEAQ come from the germline V gene (reference sequence). The CDR3 loop is CASSLTAGGVRETQYF.

The genes are TRBV2 and TRBJ1-1; lacking DNA, the TRBD1 call made by TCRdb goes unchecked. Germline CDR1 is SNHLY and CDR2 is FYNNEI. The CDR3 covers 13 residues. CDR3 loop: CASRDGQLGEAFF.

V gene TRBV12-5 combines with J gene TRBJ2-1; TCRdb outputs TRBD1, but without DNA this stays unchecked. The germline V gene encodes CDR1 LGHNT and CDR2 FRNRAP. The CDR3 extends over 15 amino acids. CDR3 sequence reads: CASASGTHRSGEQFF.

This chain links TRBV7-3 with TRBJ2-1; TCRdb lists TRBD2, though no DNA is available to test this call. CDR3 size: 16 residues. The germline gives CDR1 SGHTA, CDR2 FQGTGA. The CDR3: CASSRLAGGSYNEQFF.

The chain uses TRBV12-3 or TRBV12-4 and TRBJ2-7; with no DNA, the TCRdb D assignment of TRBD2 cannot be verified. This CDR3 has 15 residues. CDR3 amino acids: CASSLLTSGFALQYF.